This T cell receptor (beta chain) was documented in a study of early T cells in non-severe SARS-CoV-2 infection. About the study: Chains from this unsorted whole-blood bulk RNA could not be paired. Whole-study findings and limits: The matching step, a VDJdb search, favored anti-spike CD8 responses and missed private and CD4 specificities.

Individual cDNA molecules were tagged with unique molecular identifiers. TCRdb processed the 5' RACE reads anew with MiXCR; each CDR3 protein has one entry. The sample records fewer than 35,000 distinct CDR3 sequences, approximately 5% being singletons. Germline V lookup: CDR1 MGHDK, CDR2 SYGVNS. Trimming shortened V by 4 bases and J by 6 bases, and 10 bases separated the two germline ends. There are 13 residues in the CDR3. With respect to this clonotype: Its target is not known.

The receptor's source is an adult who was a healthcare worker with PCR-confirmed SARS-CoV-2 infection or an uninfected control (not recorded which). Sequencing was carried out using whole blood. This rearrangement joins TRBV25-1 to TRBJ2-1; maybe TRBD1 (5 bases). CDR3 in amino acids: CASSAITGNEQFF. The CDR3 DNA reads TGTGCCAGCAGTGCCATTACAGGCAATGAGCAGTTCTTC.